The 30 T cell receptor beta chains in this list originate from one sample, sequenced in a study of preoperative IRX-2 immunotherapy in early breast cancer. TCRdb's table, derived via immunoSEQ multiplex PCR, lists solely in-frame clones and lacks some. The sample lists 90,000 to 100,000 clones; 86% were seen once. Stated treatment: preoperative locoregional IRX-2 cytokine immunotherapy. Specimen: tumor tissue, collected after IRX-2 immunotherapy. The receptors were sampled from a human donor with breast cancer.

The chain uses TRBV19 and TRBJ1-3; D uncertain. V lost 7 bases and J lost 0, with 13 bases in between. The CDR3 runs 15 residues. The germline V gene encodes CDR1 LNHDA and CDR2 SQIVND (reference sequence). CDR3 in amino acids: CASNPGPYSGNTIYF. The CDR3 DNA follows: TGTGCCAGTAATCCAGGCCCCTACTCTGGAAACACCATATATTTT.

V gene TRBV12-5 combines with J gene TRBJ1-1; TRBD1 is a possible D gene (5 bases). The ends were cut back, 5 bases at V and 5 bases at J, with 12 bases in the middle. Germline CDR1 is LGHNT and CDR2 is FRNRAP. This CDR3 spans 13 amino acids. The CDR3 region is CASGPDWGTEAFF. For the CDR3, the DNA is TGTGCTAGTGGTCCAGATTGGGGGACTGAAGCTTTCTTT. The variable domain in full, completed from reference TRBV12-5 and TRBJ1-1, reads DARVTQTPRHKVTEMGQEVTMRCQPILGHNTVFWYRQTMMQGLELLAYFRNRAPLDDSGMPKDRFSAEMPDATLATLKIQPSEPRDSAVYFCASGPDWGTEAFFGQGTRLTVV.

The J gene is TRBJ1-2, the V gene TRBV9, with unresolved D. CDR1 is SGDLS and CDR2 is YYNGEE in the germline V gene. The length of the CDR3 is 12 residues. Trimming removed 3 bases at V and 7 bases at J, with 10 bases between. The CDR3 bases are TGTGCCAGCAGCGACGTACTTGGTGGCTACACCTTC. Amino acids: CASSDVLGGYTF.

A note on this clone: The junction shows a germline mismatch at one end, possibly a read error. The chain couples TRBV19 to TRBJ2-7, with D perhaps matching TRBD1 (6 bases). The CDR3 consists of 15 residues. From germline, CDR1 is LNHDA and CDR2 SQIVND (reference sequence). The CDR3 DNA reads as TGTGCCAGTAACTCAAGGACAGCTATCCCCTACGAACAGTACTTC. It encodes CASNSRTAIPYEQYF. Drawing the rest from reference TRBV19 and TRBJ2-7, the complete variable domain is DGGITQSPKYLFRKEGQNVTLSCEQNLNHDAMYWYRQDPGQGLRLIYYSQIVNDFQKGDIAEGYSVSREKKESFPLTVTSAQKNPTAFYLCASNSRTAIPYEQYFGPGTRLTVT.

The V and J genes are TRBV5-1 and TRBJ2-3, with 11 bases that match TRBD2. The germline V gene has CDR1 SGHRS and CDR2 YFSETQ. The CDR3 loop spans 15 amino acids. Trimming took 3 bases from V and 3 from J; bases not matched to a gene: 3. CDR3 protein: CASSSGTSGTDTQYF. In nucleotides, the CDR3 is TGCGCCAGCAGCTCCGGGACTAGCGGAACAGATACGCAGTATTTT.

The J gene is TRBJ2-7, the V gene TRBV12-5, with D perhaps TRBD1 (6 bases). V was trimmed by 7 bases and J by 0 bases, leaving 16 bases between them. This CDR3 comprises 15 residues. Germline loops: CDR1 LGHNT, CDR2 FRNRAP. CDR3 in amino acids: CASAPRQESSYEQYF. The CDR3 DNA follows: TGTGCTAGTGCCCCCCGACAGGAGTCCTCCTACGAGCAGTACTTC.

J is TRBJ1-4 and V is TRBV14; 7 nucleotides match TRBD1. CDR1 is SGHDN and CDR2 is FVKESK in the germline V gene. The trim removed 5 bases at V and 7 bases at J, leaving 7 bases unmatched. CDR3 size: 14 residues. The DNA for the CDR3 is TGTGCCAGCAGCTCGCGACAGGGCGGTGAAAAACTGTTTTTT. Translated, it gives CASSSRQGGEKLFF.

The table lists this clone with a count of one. V usage is TRBV11-3 and J usage is TRBJ2-7; 13 bases agree with TRBD2. This CDR3 has 16 amino acids. V shed 5 bases, J shed 2 bases, and the junction held 6 bases outside the gene matches. Germline V gene lookup returns CDR1 SGHNT and CDR2 YENEEA. As DNA, the CDR3 is TGTGCCAGCAGCAAGGGACTAGCGGGGAGCACCTACGAGCAGTACTTC. Protein: CASSKGLAGSTYEQYF.

V gene TRBV28 combines with J gene TRBJ1-2; possibly TRBD1 for D (5 bases). The CDR3 extends over 13 amino acids. Per germline, CDR1 MDHEN and CDR2 SYDVKM. The V and J ends lost 4 bases and 8 bases respectively, with 14 bases between them. The CDR3 region is CASSSFGGGGYTF. The DNA for the CDR3 is TGTGCCAGCAGTTCATTCGGGGGTGGCGGCTACACCTTC.

In this sample, this clone turned up once. The chain has TRBV6-8 and TRBJ2-5, with 7 bases that match TRBD1. CDR3 length equals 13 residues. V was clipped by 8 bases and J by 2 bases; unmatched bases: 5. From germline, CDR1 is MNHGY and CDR2 SAAAGT. The chain's CDR3 is CASLLTGQETQYF. The CDR3 DNA reads as TGTGCCAGCCTCTTGACAGGGCAAGAGACCCAGTACTTC.

The chain couples TRBV6-7 to TRBJ2-7; 7 positions match TRBD1. Being an ORF, TRBV6-7 has a function that is uncertain. Germline trimming cut 6 bases from V and 3 bases from J; bases unmatched to any gene: 8. This CDR3 spans 14 amino acids. Here the CDR3 reads CASSRDRDDYEQYF. Written as DNA, the CDR3 is TGTGCCAGCAGCCGCGACAGGGACGACTACGAGCAGTACTTC.

This clone occurred a few times. The rearrangement joins TRBV19 to TRBJ1-5; TRBD1 matches at 11 bases. In germline, CDR1 is LNHDA, CDR2 SQIVND (reference sequence). The CDR3 runs to 16 residues. Trimming at V came to 4 bases and at J to 6 bases, leaving 8 bases not matched to a gene. In DNA form, the CDR3 reads TGTGCCAGTAGTACAACGGACAGGGGGCTGGCTCAGCCCCAGCATTTT. It specifies CASSTTDRGLAQPQHF.

The chain couples TRBV28 to TRBJ1-5; D possibly corresponds to TRBD1 (5 bases). There are 16 residues in the CDR3. V lost 7 bases to trimming and J lost 1 base, with 17 bases between them. CDR1 is MDHEN, CDR2 SYDVKM, per germline. CDR3 nucleotide sequence: TGTGCCAGCACTTGGGGCGGAGGGCGCAGCAATCAGCCCCAGCATTTT. Protein sequence: CASTWGGGRSNQPQHF.

V gene TRBV6-7 combines with J gene TRBJ1-2, with a tentative D call TRBD1 (5 bases). TRBV6-7 carries the ORF label, with uncertain function. The CDR3 is 11 amino acids. Trimming pared 5 bases from V and 14 bases from J, leaving 15 bases between. CDR3: CASSPGTEGTF. The CDR3 nucleotides read TGTGCCAGCAGTCCCGGGACCGAGGGGACCTTC.

The genes are TRBV28 and TRBJ1-2; 7 bases fit TRBD1. Trimming took 6 bases from V and 4 from J; bases not matched to a gene: 5. Germline V gene data show CDR1 as MDHEN and CDR2 as SYDVKM. This CDR3 comprises 13 residues. The CDR3 is CASRLTGAYGYTF. The CDR3 nucleotides read TGTGCCAGCAGACTTACAGGGGCCTATGGCTACACCTTC.

This chain connects TRBV28 to TRBJ1-5; the D is unclear. Germline V gives CDR1 MDHEN, CDR2 SYDVKM. CDR3 length: 13 amino acids. V was shortened by 5 bases and J by 7 bases, with 12 bases between the two germline ends. The CDR3 protein is CASSTYGVQPQHF. The CDR3 DNA follows: TGTGCCAGCAGTACGTACGGAGTACAGCCCCAGCATTTT.

This clone was observed a few times. The chain employs TRBV11-3 and TRBJ2-3; 8 bases are a match to TRBD2. Looked up from germline, CDR1 is SGHNT and CDR2 is YENEEA. V was clipped by 5 bases and J by 3 bases; unmatched bases: 10. The CDR3 spans 16 residues. CDR3 nucleotide sequence: TGTGCCAGCAGCCCGTTAGCGGGGACTATTACAGATACGCAGTATTTT. Protein sequence: CASSPLAGTITDTQYF.

The chain recombines TRBV23-1 with TRBJ2-1; D possibly corresponds to TRBD2 (6 bases). TRBV23-1 is an ORF, and what it does is uncertain. This CDR3 comprises 14 residues. The V and J ends lost 6 bases and 5 bases respectively, with 14 bases between them. CDR3 sequence: CASSRAGLHNEQFF. In DNA form, the CDR3 reads TGCGCCAGCAGCCGAGCGGGCCTACACAATGAGCAGTTCTTC.

The V gene is TRBV19, the J gene TRBJ2-7; TRBD2 aligns across 9 bases. This CDR3 comprises 14 residues. Germline CDR1 LNHDA, CDR2 SQIVND (reference sequence). V lost 4 bases and J lost 5; bases outside the gene matches: 6. In DNA, the CDR3 is TGTGCCAGTAGTAGTCTAGCGGGACTCGACGAGCAGTACTTC. It translates to CASSSLAGLDEQYF.

The CDR3 coding sequence is TGCGCCAGCAGCTTAGGGGTAGCGGGGTCTTACAATGAGCAGTTCTTC. It specifies CASSLGVAGSYNEQFF. The chain uses TRBV5-1 and TRBJ2-1; 8 bases are a match to TRBD2. Germline lookup yields CDR1 SGHRS and CDR2 YFSETQ. This CDR3 is 16 amino acids long. Trimming removed 2 bases from V and 4 bases from J; junction bases left unmatched: 8.

V gene TRBV30 combines with J gene TRBJ1-4; D unclear. The germline V gene encodes CDR1 GTSNPN and CDR2 SVGIG (reference sequence). This CDR3 is built from 13 residues. Trimming shortened V by 1 base and J by 2 bases, and 5 bases separated the two germline ends. DNA for the CDR3: TGTGCCTGGAGTGGGGATACTAATGAAAAACTGTTTTTT. Residues: CAWSGDTNEKLFF.

This chain links TRBV5-1 with TRBJ2-5; either TRBD1 or TRBD2 may fit D (6 bases each). Germline V gene sequence: CDR1 SGHRS, CDR2 YFSETQ. V was pared by 0 bases and J by 4 bases, with 16 bases between. The CDR3 contains 16 residues. CDR3 loop: CASSLEGGPGPETQYF. The DNA of the CDR3 is TGCGCCAGCAGCTTGGAAGGGGGGCCGGGCCCAGAGACCCAGTACTTC. Supplemented by reference TRBV5-1 and TRBJ2-5, the full variable domain reads KAGVTQTPRYLIKTRGQQVTLSCSPISGHRSVSWYQQTPGQGLQFLFEYFSETQRNKGNFPGRFSGRQFSNSRSEMNVSTLELGDSALYLCASSLEGGPGPETQYFGPGTRLLVL.

Concerning this clone: The same CDR3 arises from other DNA sequences in this sample as well. The chain recombines TRBV29-1 with TRBJ1-5, with no clear D. V gave up 1 base and J gave up 6 bases, with 10 bases separating them. The CDR3 has 13 amino acids. CDR1 SQVTM and CDR2 ANQGSEA come from the germline V gene. The CDR3, as DNA: TGCAGCGTTGAAGGCGGTTTAGGTCAGCCCCAGCATTTT. Residues: CSVEGGLGQPQHF.

This sequence joins TRBV11-3 and TRBJ2-2; 8 positions agree with TRBD1. CDR3 length: 18 amino acids. Germline V gene sequence: CDR1 SGHNT, CDR2 YENEEA. The ends lost 2 bases at V and 4 bases at J; junction bases unmatched: 12. The CDR3: CASSLRDRRLRGTGELFF. In nucleotides, the CDR3 is TGTGCCAGCAGCTTACGGGACAGGCGCCTCCGGGGCACCGGGGAGCTGTTTTTT.

J is TRBJ1-2 and V is TRBV29-1; D might be TRBD1 (5 bases). Germline V gene lookup returns CDR1 SQVTM and CDR2 ANQGSEA. The CDR3 is 14 residues long. Trimming stripped 7 bases from V and 4 bases from J, with 19 bases between. CDR3 bases: TGCAGCGCTGATTCCCCGGGACTGGTCTATGGCTACACCTTC. As protein: CSADSPGLVYGYTF.

The chain employs TRBV12-5 and TRBJ1-1; D unclear. Trimming removed 2 bases at V and 5 bases at J, with 3 bases between. The CDR3 length is 11 residues. Germline CDR1 LGHNT, CDR2 FRNRAP. The CDR3 sequence is CASGLMTEAFF. The CDR3 DNA reads TGTGCTAGTGGTTTGATGACTGAAGCTTTCTTT.

J is TRBJ2-7 and V is TRBV29-1; D may match TRBD1 or TRBD2 (5 bases each). CDR3 length: 12 residues. Trimming pared 0 bases from V and 4 bases from J, leaving 7 bases between. Germline V gene data show CDR1 as SQVTM and CDR2 as ANQGSEA. The CDR3 loop reads CSVEDGGYEQYF. CDR3 nucleotides: TGCAGCGTTGAAGATGGGGGTTACGAGCAGTACTTC.

On this clone itself: Other nucleotide sequences in the sample specify the same CDR3. The V call is TRBV29-1, the J call TRBJ1-3; TRBD1 aligns across 8 bases. Germline CDR1 reads SQVTM; CDR2 reads ANQGSEA. The CDR3 runs 13 residues. Germline trimming cut 5 bases from V and 4 bases from J; bases unmatched to any gene: 4. CDR3 amino acids: CSVRQGSGNTIYF. CDR3 coding DNA: TGCAGCGTTCGACAGGGGTCCGGAAACACCATATATTTT.

The chain joins TRBV19 to TRBJ2-1, with D possibly TRBD2 on 6 matching bases. V shed 5 bases and J shed 6 bases, with 17 bases lying between them. Germline V CDR1 and CDR2: LNHDA, SQIVND (reference sequence). CDR3 length equals 15 residues. The CDR3 loop is CASSFPGTLSNEQFF. DNA for the CDR3: TGTGCCAGTAGTTTCCCCGGGACTCTGTCCAATGAGCAGTTCTTC.

The chain combines TRBV5-1 with TRBJ1-4; D call uncertain. The CDR3 contains 14 residues. Germline V lookup: CDR1 SGHRS, CDR2 YFSETQ. Trimming left V 0 bases short and J 5 bases short, with 8 bases between. The CDR3 loop reads CASSLAQGNEKLFF. The CDR3 DNA follows: TGCGCCAGCAGCTTGGCCCAAGGGAATGAAAAACTGTTTTTT.